The 24 T cell receptor beta chains reported below all come from one sample, sequenced in a study of cytomegalovirus exposure and HLA in healthy donors. Vbeta (60) and Jbeta (13) primers were used in the PCR. Measured with immunoSEQ multiplex PCR; TCRdb has only the in-frame clones, and not every one. This table has under 35,000 clones, 44% appearing once. Material: PBMCs. Receptors originate from a woman in her 50s in good health and CMV-seronegative.

The chain is built from TRBV10-3 and TRBJ2-7; unclear D gene. Deletions cut 3 bases from V and 7 bases from J, with 25 bases between. This CDR3 spans 17 amino acids. From germline, CDR1 is ENHRY and CDR2 SYGVKD. The CDR3 DNA reads TGTGCCATCAGTGATTCCCTTGAGGTGCTCCTGGGTGAGGAGCAGTACTTC. As protein: CAISDSLEVLLGEEQYF.

J is TRBJ2-5 and V is TRBV28, with 7 bases identical to TRBD2. Germline CDR1 reads MDHEN; CDR2 reads SYDVKM. The ends lost 4 bases at V and 1 base at J; junction bases unmatched: 0. The CDR3 loop spans 13 amino acids. The CDR3 DNA sequence: TGTGCCAGCAGTTCGGGGGGCCAAGAGACCCAGTACTTC. Encoded protein: CASSSGGQETQYF.

Only a few counts were recorded for this clone. V usage is TRBV27 and J usage is TRBJ1-5; 9 bases fit TRBD1. V was clipped by 2 bases and J by 5 bases; unmatched bases: 7. CDR1 is MNHEY and CDR2 is SMNVEV in the germline V gene (reference sequence). The CDR3 totals 16 residues. CDR3 coding DNA: TGTGCCAGCAGTTTAGGACAGGGGAAGGCCCATCAGCCCCAGCATTTT. Protein product: CASSLGQGKAHQPQHF.

This clone has only a few counts. This chain joins TRBV4-2 and TRBJ2-7; D possibly corresponds to TRBD2 (5 bases). V lost 0 bases and J 7 bases, leaving 22 bases between the germline ends. Germline CDR1 is LGHNA and CDR2 is YNFKEQ. This CDR3 spans 17 amino acids. The CDR3 nucleotides are TGTGCCAGCAGCCAAGATCCCGGACTCTCGCCCCCCTTAGAGCAGTACTTC. Translated, it gives CASSQDPGLSPPLEQYF.

The chain joins TRBV5-1 to TRBJ1-1; 7 bases fit TRBD1. V dropped 4 bases and J dropped 3; count of bases not matched to a gene: 12. The V gene's germline CDR1 is SGHRS and CDR2 YFSETQ. The CDR3 spans 16 residues. Here the CDR3 reads CASSLNPTGTDTEAFF. In nucleotides, the CDR3 is TGCGCCAGCAGCCTAAACCCGACAGGGACGGACACTGAAGCTTTCTTT.

This clone has more than one count but fewer than ten. The rearrangement joins TRBV9 to TRBJ1-4; D is unclear. Trimming removed 7 bases at V and 3 bases at J, with 10 bases between. This CDR3 has 13 amino acids. The germline V gene has CDR1 SGDLS and CDR2 YYNGEE. CDR3 residues: CASSNNPNEKLFF. The CDR3 nucleotides read TGTGCCAGCTCGAACAATCCTAATGAAAAACTGTTTTTT.

This clone has more than one count but fewer than ten. CDR3: CASSLALRDYGYTF. The CDR3 nucleotides read TGCGCCAGCAGCTTGGCCTTGAGAGACTATGGCTACACCTTC. The chain joins TRBV5-1 to TRBJ1-2; the D is unclear. The CDR3 is made up of 14 amino acids. The germline V gene has CDR1 SGHRS and CDR2 YFSETQ. The V gene lost 0 bases and the J gene lost 3 bases, with 9 bases spanning the gap.

This clone was observed a single time. This sequence joins TRBV18 and TRBJ2-1; 7 nucleotides agree with TRBD1. In germline, CDR1 is KGHSH, CDR2 LQKENI. V dropped 5 bases and J dropped 0; count of bases not matched to a gene: 7. CDR3 length equals 16 residues. The chain's CDR3 is CASSAQQGSSYNEQFF. CDR3 coding DNA: TGTGCCAGCTCAGCACAACAGGGGAGCTCCTACAATGAGCAGTTCTTC.

The table lists this clone with a few counts. V is TRBV5-1 and J is TRBJ1-4, with no clear D. Germline V gene lookup returns CDR1 SGHRS and CDR2 YFSETQ. This CDR3 has 14 residues. Deletions cut 2 bases from V and 5 bases from J, with 10 bases between. The chain's CDR3 is CASSLDKKNEKLFF. CDR3 nucleotides: TGCGCCAGCAGCTTAGACAAGAAGAATGAAAAACTGTTTTTT.

This clone was detected a few times. The chain carries TRBV7-9 and TRBJ1-2; D unclear. Trimming shortened V by 5 bases and J by 4 bases, and 11 bases separated the two germline ends. The V gene's germline CDR1 is SEHNR and CDR2 FQNEAQ (reference sequence). The CDR3 contains 13 residues. CDR3 in DNA: TGTGCCAGCAGCCCAGGACTTGGCTATGGCTACACCTTC. Encoded protein: CASSPGLGYGYTF.

This clone has just one count. The chain joins TRBV2 to TRBJ1-4; D remains ambiguous. Germline lookup yields CDR1 SNHLY and CDR2 FYNNEI. The CDR3 has 14 amino acids. The germline V and J ends were trimmed by 7 bases and 0 bases, with 9 bases remaining between them. The CDR3 sequence is CASTKTATNEKLFF. CDR3 sequence (DNA): TGTGCCAGCACTAAAACGGCAACTAATGAAAAACTGTTTTTT.

As to this clone: Other nucleotide sequences from this sample produce the same CDR3. The gene calls are TRBV5-4 and TRBJ1-1; 7 bases line up with TRBD1. The trim removed 3 bases at V and 4 bases at J, leaving 6 bases unmatched. This CDR3 comprises 14 residues. Germline-derived CDR1 and CDR2 are SGHNT and YYREEE (reference sequence). The CDR3 DNA reads as TGTGCCAGCAGCTCCGGACAGGTTGGCACTGAAGCTTTCTTT. This sequence encodes CASSSGQVGTEAFF.

The chain carries TRBV19 and TRBJ2-3; unclear D gene. Deletions cut 3 bases from V and 5 bases from J, with 12 bases between. The CDR3 totals 14 residues. The germline V gene encodes CDR1 LNHDA and CDR2 SQIVND (reference sequence). The CDR3 nucleotides read TGTGCCAGTAGTATCCCCCGCCGAGGAGATACGCAGTATTTT. It specifies CASSIPRRGDTQYF.

The chain has TRBV7-2 and TRBJ2-2; unclear D gene. The CDR3 is 15 amino acids. Looked up from germline, CDR1 is SGHTA and CDR2 is FQGNSA. V lost 2 bases and J 5 bases, leaving 12 bases between the germline ends. CDR3 coding DNA: TGTGCCAGCAGCTTACCCCCTCTCTCGACCGGGGAGCTGTTTTTT. This encodes CASSLPPLSTGELFF.

This clone was seen a handful of times. The chain is built from TRBV28 and TRBJ2-4; a weak D match, TRBD2 (7 bases). The V end lost 2 bases, the J end lost 5 bases, and 16 bases lay between the germline ends. The length of the CDR3 is 16 residues. Germline V gene lookup returns CDR1 MDHEN and CDR2 SYDVKM. The CDR3 sequence is CASSLGGGGMENIQYF. For the CDR3, the DNA is TGTGCCAGCAGTTTAGGGGGAGGGGGTATGGAAAACATTCAGTACTTC. Combining the CDR3 with reference TRBV28 and TRBJ2-4 gives the whole variable domain DVKVTQSSRYLVKRTGEKVFLECVQDMDHENMFWYRQDPGLGLRLIYFSYDVKMKEKGDIPEGYSVSREKKERFSLILESASTNQTSMYLCASSLGGGGMENIQYFGAGTRLSVL.

This chain links TRBV18 with TRBJ1-2; 7 nucleotides match TRBD1. Germline V gene lookup returns CDR1 KGHSH and CDR2 LQKENI. With 4 bases clipped from V and 6 bases from J, the junction kept 5 bases outside the gene matches. This CDR3 has 13 residues. For the CDR3, the DNA is TGTGCCAGCTCACATGACAGGGTTAATGGCTACACCTTC. Translated: CASSHDRVNGYTF.

The DNA of the CDR3 is TGTGCCAGCAGCGAAACCTGGGGACAGGTGGGAGAAAAACTGTTTTTT. This translates into CASSETWGQVGEKLFF. The rearrangement links TRBV4-2 to TRBJ1-4; 8 bases map to TRBD1. J gave up 8 bases and V 5 bases, and 13 bases lay outside the gene matches. Per germline, CDR1 LGHNA and CDR2 YNFKEQ. The CDR3 contains 16 residues.

There are a few counts of this clone. The V call is TRBV7-8, the J call TRBJ1-1, with a tentative D call TRBD1 (5 bases). The germline V and J ends were trimmed by 5 bases and 5 bases, with 15 bases remaining between them. Germline assignment: CDR1 SGHVS and CDR2 FQNEAQ. The CDR3 runs 14 residues. The CDR3 DNA is TGTGCCAGCAGCATTCTAGCGGGGGGGACTGAAGCTTTCTTT. The encoded protein is CASSILAGGTEAFF.

This clone has only a few counts. This chain links TRBV2 with TRBJ2-7, with D perhaps TRBD2 (5 bases). Germline V gene sequence: CDR1 SNHLY, CDR2 FYNNEI. Trimming cost V 0 bases and J 3 bases, with 12 bases left between them. CDR3 length: 15 amino acids. In DNA form, the CDR3 reads TGTGCCAGCAGTGAAGCGCCGGGATCCTACTACGAGCAGTACTTC. The encoded protein is CASSEAPGSYYEQYF.

There are a few counts of this clone. The J gene is TRBJ2-3, the V gene TRBV15; weak D call: TRBD1 (6 bases). The germline V gene has CDR1 LNHNV and CDR2 YYDKDF (reference sequence). CDR3 length: 14 residues. The V gene lost 1 base and the J gene lost 2 bases, with 7 bases spanning the gap. CDR3: CATSRGQVTDTQYF. The CDR3 region has the DNA TGTGCCACCAGCAGAGGACAGGTCACAGATACGCAGTATTTT.

V and J are TRBV7-2 and TRBJ2-3; D gene ambiguous. The V gene's germline CDR1 is SGHTA and CDR2 FQGNSA. CDR3 length: 12 amino acids. Trimming left V 1 base short and J 6 bases short, with 5 bases between. The CDR3 DNA sequence: TGTGCCAGCAGCTTAGGGCCGGATACGCAGTATTTT. Translation gives CASSLGPDTQYF.

As to this clone: A clone one base away is much larger, so this may be a read error. This rearrangement joins TRBV2 to TRBJ1-2, with 10 bases identical to TRBD1. CDR3 length: 16 amino acids. Germline V lookup: CDR1 SNHLY, CDR2 FYNNEI. V shed 3 bases, J shed 7 bases, and the junction held 11 bases outside the gene matches. The chain's CDR3 is CASSEGQGILRCGYTF. CDR3 coding DNA: TGTGCCAGCAGTGAGGGACAGGGGATTCTACGGTGTGGCTACACCTTC.

The gene calls are TRBV11-1 and TRBJ2-6; 7 bases are a match to TRBD1. CDR1 and CDR2 (germline): SGHAT, FQDESV (reference sequence). The V segment lost 0 bases and the J segment 1 base; nucleotides outside the gene matches: 9. The CDR3 contains 19 residues. Here the CDR3 DNA reads TGTGCCAGCAGCTTAGCGTTCGGCAGGGGGAGTTCTGGGGCCAACGTCCTGACTTTC. This translates into CASSLAFGRGSSGANVLTF. The full variable domain, in which reference TRBV11-1 and TRBJ2-6 provide the parts outside the CDR3, is EAEVAQSPRYKITEKSQAVAFWCDPISGHATLYWYRQILGQGPELLVQFQDESVVDDSQLPKDRFSAERLKGVDSTLKIQPAELGDSAMYLCASSLAFGRGSSGANVLTFGAGSRLTVL.

The chain links TRBV2 to TRBJ1-1; tentative D call: TRBD1 (6 bases). CDR3 length: 17 amino acids. Per the germline V gene, CDR1 is SNHLY and CDR2 is FYNNEI. V lost 1 base to trimming and J lost 3 bases, with 18 bases between them. CDR3 DNA sequence: TGTGCCAGCAGTGAAGGGCATATCGGAGAGGGGGACACTGAAGCTTTCTTT. Amino acid sequence: CASSEGHIGEGDTEAFF.